The entry below describes one TCR beta chain. This clone was seen a handful of times. No cognate antigen has been identified for it. Qualities for individual bases were not recorded, and no much larger clone is one base off. The data originate from a study of T cell responses to AZD1222 COVID-19 vaccine (TCRdb year 2021). In the study overall: TCR sequencing covered some 240 trial participants: about 210 given two doses of AZD1222 and 26 given two doses of MenACWY control vaccine. Enrollment into the trials was organized by age into subgroups of 18-55, 56-69 and 70-plus years, and those subgroups contained roughly 150, 30 and 60 TCR-sequenced participants, respectively.

Overall study outcomes, separate from this receptor: The whole spike protein was spanned by vaccine-associated CD4 TCRs, and dominant responses were seen in regions 160-218 and 743-854. After two AZD1222 doses, both the breadth and the depth of spike-specific TCRs were significantly higher than at day 0 and than in MenACWY recipients. Most participants were white British and females outnumbered males, and the authors suggested that clonal diversity may have been underestimated. Because no samples from the day 14 peak response were available, repertoires could be characterized only after the peak T cell response. The 56-69-year group was small, and its depth increase did not reach significance, likely because of low power. Conclusions about previously exposed vaccinees are limited because only five to seven AZD1222 recipients were SARS-CoV-2 seropositive at baseline. Epitopes outside the regions mutated in the B.1.351 and B.1.1.7 variants were reportedly recognized by nearly half of the unique spike-specific TCRs.

Sample time point, as interpreted from the label and publication: about 28 days (+/-7) after the second vaccine dose. AZD1222 recipients given second doses at about 4 weeks or at about 12 weeks were pooled, since spike-specific TCR depth and breadth were not found to differ between the two schedules. Samples from vaccinated people were obtained from the UK trials COV001 and COV002, which included a single-blind randomized controlled phase 2/3 trial of AZD1222 (ChAdOx1 nCoV-19) in healthy adults. For TCRbeta chain sequencing, PBMC samples from trial participants were taken at day 0 and at day 28 after the second dose. Via the germline V gene, CDR1 is MDHEN and CDR2 SYDVKM. The CDR3 covers 16 residues, taking in both the cysteine and the phenylalanine. Of the read, only the CDR3 DNA is kept; its 48 bases are in frame from base 1. Deletion took 7 bases off V and 0 bases off J, with a span of 16 bases between the germline ends.

The CDR3 regions of human TCRbeta chains were analyzed by immunosequencing. Per the original workflow: TCRs in the repertoires were compared against a reference library of SARS-CoV-2-specific TCRs that had been generated with the MIRA antigen-specificity platform. Breadth was defined as the fraction of unique TCRs that were SARS-CoV-2-associated. Depth was defined as the fraction of total T cells that were SARS-CoV-2-associated. Using the MIRA data, each spike-specific TCR was assigned both to the spike region to which the TCR was reactive and to a CD4 or CD8 class. Log10-transformed breadth and depth values were compared by one-way ANOVA with Sidak's multiple comparisons tests. TCRdb took over this immuneACCESS table, retaining in-frame rearrangements with V and J assigned. Such tables are incomplete; in checked studies, under half of the missing clones stem from an unresolved V gene, and the remainder is unexplained. V, J and clone size are taken as reported in that table, and D and trimming were inferred from the DNA itself. Recorded for this sample are about 150,000 clones; about 89% of them occurred a single time. Roughly a tenth of the sample is taken by the ten largest.

Sequencing used peripheral blood, obtained 28 days after the second AZD1222 dose. This TCR derives from an adult who received the AZD1222 COVID-19 vaccine. The chain is assembled from TRBV28 and TRBJ2-1; TRBD1 is possibly the D segment (6 matching bases). The DNA is as follows: TGTGCCAGCAATTCACCTAGGGGGAGCTCCTACAATGAGCAGTTCTTC. Its protein product is CASNSPRGSSYNEQFF.